In its sample, the clone carrying this T cell receptor beta chain was seen many times. The target antigen is unknown. This entry belongs to a study of neurological immune-mediated disorders. Study in general: In a group of around 35 multiple sclerosis patients, roughly 30 had the relapsing-remitting type and 3 had the secondary progressive type.

5'RACE with 10-nucleotide random UMIs produced the cDNA. TCRdb re-derived calls from the 5' RACE reads in MiXCR, one entry per CDR3 protein. The sample has some 89,000 distinct CDR3 sequences, around 4% seen once. V dropped 2 bases and J dropped 2 bases, with 4 bases sitting between them. CDR3 length: 13 amino acids. Regarding the study as a whole: Among 34 multiple sclerosis patients, phylogenetic grouping put the repertoires of 18 into a single related-CDR3 cluster, a possible signature.

Time point defined: longitudinal time-point 3. The sequenced material came from PBMCs. This TCR came from a woman aged 55-75 years with multiple sclerosis. The chain recombines TRBV12-3 or TRBV12-4 with TRBJ1-3, with D unclear. The CDR3: CASSLHAGNTIYF. The CDR3, as DNA: TGTGCCAGCAGTTTACATGCTGGAAACACCATATATTTT.